Following are 22 T cell receptor beta chains from one sample sequenced in a study of cytomegalovirus exposure and HLA in healthy donors. TCRdb keeps only in-frame clones here, not all; method: immunoSEQ multiplex PCR. The sample yields a few hundred thousand clones, 65% to 85% seen once. Material: PBMCs. These receptors came from a woman in her 30s in good health and CMV-seropositive.

The chain has TRBV30 and TRBJ1-1; perhaps TRBD1 as D (5 bases). Germline V gene lookup returns CDR1 GTSNPN and CDR2 SVGIG (reference sequence). V was trimmed by 3 bases and J by 1 base, leaving 9 bases between them. The CDR3 is 13 amino acids. CDR3 bases: TGTGCCTGGAGGGAAACAGGGAACACTGAAGCTTTCTTT. Its translation: CAWRETGNTEAFF.

The J gene is TRBJ1-5, the V gene TRBV6-6; TRBD1 matches 9 bases. The CDR3 is made up of 16 amino acids. Germline V lookup: CDR1 MNHNY, CDR2 SVGAGI (reference sequence). V was clipped by 6 bases and J by 9 bases; unmatched bases: 15. CDR3 amino acids: CASSKHRDRAPGPQHF. Written as DNA, the CDR3 is TGTGCCAGCAGCAAGCATCGGGACAGGGCCCCTGGGCCCCAGCATTTT.

This rearrangement joins TRBV5-1 to TRBJ2-3, with 9 bases fitting TRBD2. The trim removed 2 bases at V and 1 base at J, leaving 5 bases unmatched. Germline V lookup: CDR1 SGHRS, CDR2 YFSETQ. The CDR3 has 16 amino acids. CDR3 sequence (DNA): TGCGCCAGCAGCTTACCGGGACTAGCAGGCACAGATACGCAGTATTTT. It translates to CASSLPGLAGTDTQYF.

This clone has a handful of counts. V is TRBV2 and J is TRBJ1-5; perhaps TRBD1 as D (5 bases). The CDR3 has 15 amino acids. The germline V and J ends were trimmed by 8 bases and 0 bases, with 14 bases remaining between them. Per germline, CDR1 SNHLY and CDR2 FYNNEI. The CDR3 here is CASSRGRGSNQPQHF. DNA for the CDR3: TGTGCCAGCTCCCGAGGGAGGGGTAGCAATCAGCCCCAGCATTTT.

This rearrangement joins TRBV27 to TRBJ1-2; D remains ambiguous. The CDR3 is 13 residues long. Germline V gene data show CDR1 as MNHEY and CDR2 as SMNVEV (reference sequence). V lost 2 bases and J lost 8, with 12 bases in between. The CDR3 DNA follows: TGTGCCAGCAGTTTAGGGCGGACCTTAGGCTACACCTTC. It codes for CASSLGRTLGYTF.

The J gene is TRBJ2-5, the V gene TRBV5-1; perhaps TRBD1 as D (5 bases). CDR3 length equals 17 residues. The germline gives CDR1 SGHRS, CDR2 YFSETQ. Trimming pared 3 bases from V and 2 bases from J, leaving 20 bases between. The chain's CDR3 is CASSYDSPTGNQETQYF. The CDR3 DNA reads as TGCGCCAGCAGCTATGACAGCCCGACTGGGAATCAAGAGACCCAGTACTTC.

Written as DNA, the CDR3 is TGCAGCGTCCCGACTAGCGGGAACTCCTACGAGCAGTACTTC. Translating gives CSVPTSGNSYEQYF. V is TRBV29-1 and J is TRBJ2-7; 11 bases are a match to TRBD2. This CDR3 is 14 amino acids long. Germline CDR1 and CDR2: SQVTM and ANQGSEA. With 6 bases clipped from V and 0 bases from J, the junction kept 4 bases outside the gene matches.

The chain has TRBV11-1 and TRBJ2-7; D gene unclear. The germline V and J ends were trimmed by 0 bases and 9 bases, with 12 bases remaining between them. Germline CDR1 is SGHAT and CDR2 is FQDESV (reference sequence). The CDR3 length is 13 residues. CDR3 in amino acids: CASSLAPTSTQYF. The CDR3, as DNA: TGTGCCAGCAGCTTAGCCCCTACCTCGACGCAGTACTTC.

The chain recombines TRBV4-1 with TRBJ2-5; the D gene is possibly TRBD2 (6 bases). Germline V gene data show CDR1 as MGHRA and CDR2 as YSYEKL. This CDR3 contains 15 residues. Deletions cut 0 bases from V and 0 bases from J, with 8 bases between. The CDR3 spells CASSQDGRNQETQYF. Here the CDR3 DNA reads TGCGCCAGCAGCCAAGATGGGAGGAACCAAGAGACCCAGTACTTC.

The gene calls are TRBV29-1 and TRBJ1-2; D remains ambiguous. Trimming took off 7 bases at V and 0 bases at J, with 12 bases between the two ends. CDR3 size: 13 residues. CDR1 and CDR2 from the germline V gene are SQVTM and ANQGSEA. The CDR3 here is CSGKTRSNYGYTF. The CDR3 coding sequence is TGCAGCGGTAAAACAAGATCTAACTATGGCTACACCTTC.

The chain recombines TRBV7-2 with TRBJ1-2; the D gene is possibly TRBD1 (5 bases). Germline V gene sequence: CDR1 SGHTA, CDR2 FQGNSA. The germline V and J ends were trimmed by 5 bases and 3 bases, with 7 bases remaining between them. The CDR3 is 12 residues long. CDR3 region: CASSGAYYGYTF. In DNA form, the CDR3 reads TGTGCCAGCAGCGGGGCGTACTATGGCTACACCTTC.

The V gene is TRBV10-3, the J gene TRBJ2-7, with TRBD1 identical over 7 bases. CDR3 length: 14 amino acids. V was pared by 8 bases and J by 4 bases, with 11 bases of the junction left unmatched. Germline CDR1 ENHRY, CDR2 SYGVKD. Here the CDR3 DNA reads TGTGCCATCGCGAGGGGGCCTGAATATTACGAGCAGTACTTC. The encoded protein is CAIARGPEYYEQYF.

This clone has more than one count but fewer than ten. The chain recombines TRBV7-3 with TRBJ1-2; 7 nucleotides line up with TRBD1. The CDR3 loop spans 13 amino acids. Germline CDR1 is SGHTA and CDR2 is FQGTGA. V trimming: 4 bases; J trimming: 8 bases; junction bases outside the gene matches: 7. The CDR3 reads CASSSVTGQGYTF. The CDR3 DNA is TGTGCCAGCAGCTCTGTGACAGGGCAGGGCTACACCTTC.

The V gene is TRBV30, the J gene TRBJ2-1; D remains unclear. The CDR3 totals 12 residues. The germline CDR1 and CDR2 sequences are GTSNPN and SVGIG (reference sequence). V was trimmed by 4 bases and J by 5 bases, leaving 9 bases between them. This CDR3 reads CAWTAAHNEQFF. The CDR3, as DNA: TGTGCCTGGACCGCAGCCCACAATGAGCAGTTCTTC. The variable domain in full, completed from reference TRBV30 and TRBJ2-1, reads SQTIHQWPATLVQPVGSPLSLECTVEGTSNPNLYWYRQAAGRGLQLLFYSVGIGQISSEVPQNLSASRPQDRQFILSSKKLLLSDSGFYLCAWTAAHNEQFFGPGTRLTVL.

The chain links TRBV6-6 to TRBJ1-2; a weak D match, TRBD1 (6 bases). CDR1 is MNHNY and CDR2 is SVGAGI in the germline V gene (reference sequence). Deletions cut 5 bases from V and 6 bases from J, with 13 bases between. The CDR3 runs 13 residues. The CDR3 DNA reads TGTGCCAGCAGTACACAGGGATTTCATGGCTACACCTTC. It yields the protein CASSTQGFHGYTF.

This sequence joins TRBV10-3 and TRBJ1-2; no clear D gene. The CDR3 runs 12 residues. V gave up 10 bases and J gave up 7 bases, with 16 bases separating them. Looked up from germline, CDR1 is ENHRY and CDR2 is SYGVKD. The CDR3 DNA follows: TGTGCCACTCACTCAGGCGGGGTTGGCTACACCTTC. This codes for CATHSGGVGYTF.

V is TRBV25-1 and J is TRBJ1-2; TRBD1 aligns across 8 bases. The CDR3 has 12 residues. The V and J ends lost 4 bases and 7 bases, in that order; junction bases with no gene match: 2. Germline CDR1 reads MGHDK; CDR2 reads SYGVNS. This chain's CDR3 is CASSAGGFGYTF. CDR3 bases: TGTGCCAGCAGTGCAGGGGGCTTTGGCTACACCTTC.

This chain links TRBV6-6 with TRBJ1-2, with a weak D call TRBD1 (5 bases). This CDR3 has 14 amino acids. Germline CDR1 is MNHNY and CDR2 is SVGAGI (reference sequence). Deletions cut 0 bases from V and 3 bases from J, with 8 bases between. The CDR3 region has the DNA TGTGCCAGCAGTTACTCGGCAGGGTACTATGGCTACACCTTC. As protein: CASSYSAGYYGYTF.

The chain combines TRBV30 with TRBJ1-2; D ambiguous. This CDR3 spans 13 amino acids. Trimming cost V 0 bases and J 7 bases, with 12 bases left between them. Germline V lookup: CDR1 GTSNPN, CDR2 SVGIG (reference sequence). CDR3 sequence reads: CAWSVRAGLGYTF. CDR3 DNA sequence: TGTGCCTGGAGTGTAAGGGCGGGCCTTGGCTACACCTTC. Together with reference TRBV30 and TRBJ1-2, the CDR3 gives the full variable domain: SQTIHQWPATLVQPVGSPLSLECTVEGTSNPNLYWYRQAAGRGLQLLFYSVGIGQISSEVPQNLSASRPQDRQFILSSKKLLLSDSGFYLCAWSVRAGLGYTFGSGTRLTVV.

This clone has just a few counts. CDR3 protein: CAFLGQSYTGELFF. CDR3 sequence (DNA): TGTGCCTTCCTGGGACAGTCCTACACCGGGGAGCTGTTTTTT. V gene TRBV30 combines with J gene TRBJ2-2, with 7 positions matching TRBD1. Unmatched junction bases numbered 8, after V lost 7 bases and J lost 3 bases. This CDR3 has 14 residues. Germline values: CDR1 GTSNPN, CDR2 SVGIG (reference sequence).

The chain is built from TRBV7-9 and TRBJ2-7; TRBD2 agrees at 7 bases. The CDR3 extends over 15 amino acids. CDR1 is SEHNR and CDR2 is FQNEAQ in the germline V gene (reference sequence). The V segment lost 3 bases and the J segment 2 bases; nucleotides outside the gene matches: 7. The CDR3 nucleotides are TGTGCCAGCAGCTTTGGCGGGAGAGGCACCTACGAGCAGTACTTC. Translated, it gives CASSFGGRGTYEQYF.

This clone appeared once. The chain has TRBV29-1 and TRBJ1-1, with D possibly TRBD1 on 5 matching bases. Deletions cut 3 bases from V and 5 bases from J, with 19 bases between. CDR3 length: 15 amino acids. The germline V gene has CDR1 SQVTM and CDR2 ANQGSEA. CDR3 DNA sequence: TGCAGCGTTGAGGCTCCAGGGAAAGTAGGAACTGAAGCTTTCTTT. Its protein product is CSVEAPGKVGTEAFF.